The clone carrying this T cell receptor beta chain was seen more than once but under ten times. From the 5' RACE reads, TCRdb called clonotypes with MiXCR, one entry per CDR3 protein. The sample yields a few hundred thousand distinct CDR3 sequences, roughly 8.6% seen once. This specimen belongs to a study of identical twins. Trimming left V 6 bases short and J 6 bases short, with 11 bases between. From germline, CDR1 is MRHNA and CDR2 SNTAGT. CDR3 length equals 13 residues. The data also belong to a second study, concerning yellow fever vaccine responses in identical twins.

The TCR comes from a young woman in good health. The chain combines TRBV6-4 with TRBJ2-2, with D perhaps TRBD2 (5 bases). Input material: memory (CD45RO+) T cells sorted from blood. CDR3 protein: CASSPRESGELFF. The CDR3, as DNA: TGTGCCAGCAGCCCCCGGGAATCCGGGGAGCTGTTTTTT.